The 2 T cell receptor beta chains below all came from one sample that was sequenced in a study of blood T cell repertoires in COVID-19. Some clones are missing from TCRdb's copy, which holds only in-frame ones; the method was immunoSEQ multiplex PCR. The sample lists about 200,000 clones; roughly 80% were seen once. The sample taken for sequencing was peripheral blood. These receptors originate from a human donor in a cohort sampled during active COVID-19.

As DNA, the CDR3 is TGTGCCAGCAGCAAGACAGGGAGTGGAGATACGCAGTATTTT. Its protein product is CASSKTGSGDTQYF. The V and J genes are TRBV7-3 and TRBJ2-3; 7 nucleotides line up with TRBD1. The CDR3 extends over 14 amino acids. Germline values: CDR1 SGHTA, CDR2 FQGTGA. With V trimmed by 5 bases and J by 5 bases, 7 bases remained unmatched.

The V and J genes are TRBV7-2 and TRBJ1-1, with 7 nucleotides matching TRBD1. From germline, CDR1 is SGHTA and CDR2 FQGNSA. This CDR3 is built from 15 residues. J gave up 3 bases and V 1 base, and 5 bases lay outside the gene matches. CDR3 in DNA: TGTGCCAGCAGCTTAGAAGGGGGCGCGGACACTGAAGCTTTCTTT. Protein sequence: CASSLEGGADTEAFF.